What follows describes a single T cell receptor beta chain. The antigen is undetermined. This specimen comes from a study of T cell responses to AZD1222 COVID-19 vaccine. Whole-study context: Pooling of second doses given at about 4 or about 12 weeks was done.

Sequenced by immunoSEQ multiplex PCR; TCRdb stores in-frame clones only, minus some. The profile shows roughly 150,000 clones, 85% to 95% of them singletons. Study-wide findings and caveats: Vaccine-associated CD4 TCRs spanned spike, dominant at 160-218 and 743-854. Only after the peak T cell response were repertoires sampled.

The CDR3 is 13 residues long. The germline V gene has CDR1 SNHLY and CDR2 FYNNEI. V dropped 4 bases and J dropped 7; count of bases not matched to a gene: 3. Here the sequenced sample was peripheral blood, taken on day 0 of AZD1222 vaccination. This TCR was recovered from an adult in good health. The rearrangement joins TRBV2 to TRBJ2-1, with 8 positions matching TRBD2. The CDR3 region has the DNA TGTGCCAGCAGTGTGGAGCGGGAGAATGAGCAGTTCTTC. Protein product: CASSVERENEQFF.